This is a list of T cell receptor beta chains from one sample in a study of regulatory T cells in long-lasting Graves disease. Each CDR3 protein gets one entry after TCRdb re-called the multiplex PCR reads with MiXCR. The data contain 580,000 or so distinct CDR3 sequences, roughly a sixth of them singletons. This sample also appeared in a second study, on T cells in Graves' hyperthyroidism and ophthalmopathy.

The specimen comprised peripheral blood mononuclear cells (PBMCs), sampled at new diagnosis, from a patient treated with antithyroid drugs. The source is a man aged 18 to 29 with Graves disease. CDR3s leave out the opening cysteine and the closing phenylalanine or tryptophan.

J,V,CDR3
TRBJ2-5,TRBV11-2,ASSSKTSRGETQY
TRBJ2-7,TRBV19,ASMGSSYEQY
TRBJ2-7,TRBV4-1,ASTPGLAGDSFYEQY
TRBJ1-2,TRBV7-2,ASSLGWTGGYT
TRBJ1-1,TRBV6-2/TRBV6-3,ASSYRDRGSEAF
TRBJ2-7,TRBV7-9,ASSTVWDEQY
TRBJ2-5,TRBV4-1,ASSQDSGLARETQY
TRBJ1-4,TRBV28,ASNHRATNEKLF
TRBJ2-1,TRBV5-5,ASSFGWGAGAKEQF
TRBJ2-7,TRBV29-1,SVEGQGAYEQY
TRBJ2-7,TRBV6-5,ASSYSSDRGISYEQY
TRBJ2-5,TRBV11-3,ASSFENQETQY
TRBJ2-3,TRBV20-1,SAPGRGTDTQY
TRBJ1-2,TRBV6-1,ASRTENRASCGYT
TRBJ2-1,TRBV6-1,ASRRGNEQF
TRBJ1-4,TRBV12-3/TRBV12-4,ASSLTQERGDEKLF
TRBJ1-5,TRBV28,ASSFQGGQPQH
TRBJ1-1,TRBV18,ASTTGAPNTEAF
TRBJ2-5,TRBV7-9,ASSFALAETQY
TRBJ1-2,TRBV2,ASMGVQGVNYGYT
TRBJ1-5,TRBV6-2/TRBV6-3,ASSEVGRGNQPQH
TRBJ1-5,TRBV6-2/TRBV6-3,ASPPHLRYNQPQH
TRBJ2-3,TRBV30,AWTRTSTDTQY
TRBJ2-1,TRBV7-9,ASSLDVAPLNEQF
TRBJ2-3,TRBV12-3/TRBV12-4,ASSTRGTVSTDTQY
TRBJ2-1,TRBV7-9,ASSPRATGLSYNEQF
TRBJ2-7,TRBV12-3/TRBV12-4,ASSFPGGYPYEQY
TRBJ2-2,TRBV18,ASSPGGLAAIGTGELF
TRBJ2-2,TRBV11-2,ASSRVGTTGELF
TRBJ2-7,TRBV7-6,ASSSTSATYEQY
TRBJ2-2,TRBV7-3,ASSVGGETGELF
TRBJ2-1,TRBV13,ASSPAGLAGGNEQF
TRBJ1-1,TRBV20-1,SARAELVVEAF
TRBJ1-2,TRBV2,ASTSFGPGGRYGYT
TRBJ2-7,TRBV7-9,ASSSIAYEQY
TRBJ2-1,TRBV2,ASRVDGPTNEQF
TRBJ2-7,TRBV7-9,ASSYVPGQGLASYEQY
TRBJ2-3,TRBV6-2/TRBV6-3,ASSYSTGAGTDTQY
TRBJ2-1,TRBV11-2,ASVSSGLEDYNEQF
TRBJ1-1,TRBV6-1,ASRWGRSAEAF
TRBJ1-2,TRBV27,ASRLGGGYT
TRBJ1-6,TRBV13,ASSLETTGSGGSPLH
TRBJ2-1,TRBV7-9,ASSSRLAGGPRNEQF
TRBJ2-1,TRBV29-1,SVGGSNEQF
TRBJ2-1,TRBV5-8,ASSHGDLVHEQF
TRBJ1-4,TRBV5-4,ASSPGAGAEGQKLF
TRBJ2-7,TRBV9,ASSPTRTSGSYEQY
TRBJ2-7,TRBV27,ASSPQGGLVYEQY
TRBJ2-3,TRBV10-3,AISGTRGADTQY
TRBJ2-7,TRBV3-1,ASSSERTVAYEQY
TRBJ1-2,TRBV6-1,ASSNQGVVYGYGYT
TRBJ2-7,TRBV20-1,SARVRQGFNYEQY
TRBJ1-1,TRBV20-1,RVLRMQGEAF